Listed here are 8 T cell receptor beta chains from one sample, sequenced in a study of blood T cell repertoires in COVID-19. The data were produced by immunoSEQ multiplex PCR, yet TCRdb's version contains in-frame clones alone and is incomplete. The sample has some 200,000 clones, roughly 86% seen once. The specimen sequenced was peripheral blood. The receptors originated from a woman aged 50 to 60 with active or convalescent COVID-19.

The rearrangement joins TRBV24-1 to TRBJ1-5; D is possibly TRBD1 (5 bases). CDR1 and CDR2 from the germline V gene are KGHDR and SFDVKD. The CDR3 spans 12 residues. The germline V and J ends were trimmed by 2 bases and 7 bases, with 5 bases remaining between them. The CDR3 sequence: CATSDWGQPQHF. In DNA, the CDR3 is TGTGCCACCAGTGATTGGGGCCAGCCCCAGCATTTT.

The chain recombines TRBV7-2 with TRBJ1-1, with D possibly TRBD1 on 6 matching bases. The ends were cut back, 5 bases at V and 6 bases at J, with 16 bases in the middle. The V gene's germline CDR1 is SGHTA and CDR2 FQGNSA. The CDR3 loop spans 14 amino acids. The CDR3 spells CASSLGGWGPEAFF. Written as DNA, the CDR3 is TGTGCCAGCAGCCTTGGGGGTTGGGGGCCTGAAGCTTTCTTT. Drawing the rest from reference TRBV7-2 and TRBJ1-1, the complete variable domain is GAGVSQSPSNKVTEKGKDVELRCDPISGHTALYWYRQSLGQGLEFLIYFQGNSAPDKSGLPSDRFSAERTGGSVSTLTIQRTQQEDSAVYLCASSLGGWGPEAFFGQGTRLTVV.

The chain joins TRBV10-3 to TRBJ2-7; maybe TRBD2 (5 bases). The germline V and J ends were trimmed by 1 base and 5 bases, with 9 bases remaining between them. Germline V CDR1 and CDR2: ENHRY, SYGVKD. This CDR3 region has 13 residues. In nucleotides, the CDR3 is TGTGCCATCAGTGAGTATGAGGGCCACGAGCAGTACTTC. Its protein is CAISEYEGHEQYF.

This chain links TRBV9 with TRBJ2-3; 8 positions match TRBD2. The J segment lost 7 bases and the V segment lost 2 bases, leaving 12 bases of the junction unmatched. The CDR3 runs to 16 residues. The germline gives CDR1 SGDLS, CDR2 YYNGEE. This CDR3 reads CASSVSASGRGNTQYF. CDR3 DNA: TGTGCCAGCAGCGTTTCGGCCAGCGGGAGAGGGAATACGCAGTATTTT.

The chain recombines TRBV6-1 with TRBJ1-5, with D possibly being TRBD1 (5 bases). The CDR3 spans 13 residues. Trimming took 0 bases from V and 5 from J, leaving 5 bases between them. CDR1 and CDR2 from the germline V gene are MNHNS and SASEGT. The CDR3 nucleotides are TGTGCCAGCAGTGAAGCGGGGCATCAGCCCCAGCATTTT. Its protein is CASSEAGHQPQHF.

The V call is TRBV7-2, the J call TRBJ2-2; possible D gene TRBD2, 6 bases. Trimming took 3 bases from V and 6 from J, leaving 14 bases between them. The CDR3 runs 15 residues. The germline gives CDR1 SGHTA, CDR2 FQGNSA. CDR3 protein: CASSFSGGGSGELFF. CDR3 in DNA: TGTGCCAGCAGCTTCTCCGGGGGAGGCTCCGGGGAGCTGTTTTTT.

V usage is TRBV5-1 and J usage is TRBJ1-6; D possibly corresponds to TRBD1 (6 bases). V was cut by 0 bases and J by 8 bases, with 9 bases left in between. The CDR3 contains 14 residues. CDR1 and CDR2 from the germline V gene are SGHRS and YFSETQ. CDR3 nucleotides: TGCGCCAGCAGCTTGGACAGGGCGGATTCACCCCTCCACTTT. Protein: CASSLDRADSPLHF.

The genes are TRBV5-6 and TRBJ2-7, with TRBD1 matching over 9 bases. Germline assignment: CDR1 SGHDT and CDR2 YYEEEE. CDR3 length equals 17 residues. V lost 0 bases to trimming and J lost 1 base; unmatched junction nucleotides: 8. The CDR3 DNA reads as TGTGCCAGCAGCTTGGCTTTTGACGGGACAGGGTCCTACGAGCAGTACGTC. It yields the protein CASSLAFDGTGSYEQYV.